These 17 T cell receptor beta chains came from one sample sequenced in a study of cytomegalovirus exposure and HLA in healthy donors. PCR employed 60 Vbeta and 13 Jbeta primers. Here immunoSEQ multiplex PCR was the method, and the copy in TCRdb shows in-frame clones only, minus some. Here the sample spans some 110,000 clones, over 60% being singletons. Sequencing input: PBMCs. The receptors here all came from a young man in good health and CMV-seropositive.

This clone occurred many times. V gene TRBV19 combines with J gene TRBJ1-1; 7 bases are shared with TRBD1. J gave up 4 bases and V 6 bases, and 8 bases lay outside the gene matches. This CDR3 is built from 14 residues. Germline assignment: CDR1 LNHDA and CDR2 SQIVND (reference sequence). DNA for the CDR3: TGTGCCAGTAGAGTCCTGGCAGGGGGCACTGAAGCTTTCTTT. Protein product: CASRVLAGGTEAFF.

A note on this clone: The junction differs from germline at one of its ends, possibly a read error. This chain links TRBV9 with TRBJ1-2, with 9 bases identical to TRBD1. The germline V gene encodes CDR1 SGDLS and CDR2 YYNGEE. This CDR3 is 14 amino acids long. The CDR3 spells CASSEGDRAYGYPF. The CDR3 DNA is TGTGCCAGCAGCGAAGGGGACAGGGCCTATGGCTACCCCTTC.

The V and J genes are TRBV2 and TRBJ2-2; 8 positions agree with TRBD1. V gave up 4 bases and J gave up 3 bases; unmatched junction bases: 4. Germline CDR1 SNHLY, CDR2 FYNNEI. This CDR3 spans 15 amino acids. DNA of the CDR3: TGTGCCAGCAGTGCCCAGGGGGCAGACACCGGGGAGCTGTTTTTT. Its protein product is CASSAQGADTGELFF.

This CDR3 reads CASSSPAGGDTDTQYF. The CDR3 DNA follows: TGTGCCAGCAGTTCCCCCGCGGGGGGGGACACAGATACGCAGTATTTT. The rearrangement joins TRBV28 to TRBJ2-3; 9 nucleotides match TRBD2. The CDR3 is 16 residues long. CDR1 MDHEN and CDR2 SYDVKM come from the germline V gene. J gave up 2 bases and V 4 bases, and 7 bases lay outside the gene matches.

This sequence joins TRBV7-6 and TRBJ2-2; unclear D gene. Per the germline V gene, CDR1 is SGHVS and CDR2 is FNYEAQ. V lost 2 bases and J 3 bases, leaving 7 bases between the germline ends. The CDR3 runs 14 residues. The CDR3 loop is CASSLSLDTGELFF. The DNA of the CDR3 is TGTGCCAGCAGCTTATCGTTAGACACCGGGGAGCTGTTTTTT.

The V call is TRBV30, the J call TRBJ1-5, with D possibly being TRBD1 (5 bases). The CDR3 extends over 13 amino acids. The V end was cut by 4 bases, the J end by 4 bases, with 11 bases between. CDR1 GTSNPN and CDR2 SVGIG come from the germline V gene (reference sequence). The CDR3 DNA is TGTGCCTGGACCGACAGAGTTAATCAGCCCCAGCATTTT. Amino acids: CAWTDRVNQPQHF.

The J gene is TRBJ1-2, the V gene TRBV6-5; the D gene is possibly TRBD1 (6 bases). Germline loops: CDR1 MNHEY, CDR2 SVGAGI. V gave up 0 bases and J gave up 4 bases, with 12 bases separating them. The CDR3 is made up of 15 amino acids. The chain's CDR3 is CASSYSAGAGYGYTF. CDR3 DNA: TGTGCCAGCAGTTACTCCGCAGGGGCGGGCTATGGCTACACCTTC.

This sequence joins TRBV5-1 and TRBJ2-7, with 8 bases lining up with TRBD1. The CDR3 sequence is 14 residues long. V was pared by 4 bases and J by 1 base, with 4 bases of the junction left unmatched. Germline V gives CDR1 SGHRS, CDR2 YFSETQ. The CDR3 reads CASSPDRGSYEQYF. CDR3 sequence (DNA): TGCGCCAGCAGCCCAGACAGGGGATCCTACGAGCAGTACTTC.

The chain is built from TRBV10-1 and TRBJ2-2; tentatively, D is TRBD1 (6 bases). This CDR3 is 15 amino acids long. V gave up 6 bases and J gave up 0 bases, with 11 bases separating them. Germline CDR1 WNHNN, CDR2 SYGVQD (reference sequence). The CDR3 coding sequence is TGCGCCAGCAGGGATGGGGGCCCGAACACCGGGGAGCTGTTTTTT. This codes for CASRDGGPNTGELFF.

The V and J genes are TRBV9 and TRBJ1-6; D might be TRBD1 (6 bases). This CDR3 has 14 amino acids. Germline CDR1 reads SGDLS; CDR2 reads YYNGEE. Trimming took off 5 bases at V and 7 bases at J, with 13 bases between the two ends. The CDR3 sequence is CASRRGGANSPLHF. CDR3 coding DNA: TGTGCCAGCAGGCGTGGGGGGGCGAATTCACCCCTCCACTTT. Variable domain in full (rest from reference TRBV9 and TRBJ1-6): DSGVTQTPKHLITATGQRVTLRCSPRSGDLSVYWYQQSLDQGLQFLIQYYNGEERAKGNILERFSAQQFPDLHSELNLSSLELGDSALYFCASRRGGANSPLHFGNGTRLTVT.

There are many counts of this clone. The CDR3 here is CASSVNRNTEAFF. The CDR3 DNA follows: TGCGCCAGCAGTGTAAACAGGAACACTGAAGCTTTCTTT. The V call is TRBV10-1, the J call TRBJ1-1; D not resolved. Germline assignment: CDR1 WNHNN and CDR2 SYGVQD (reference sequence). Trimming cost V 4 bases and J 1 base, with 7 bases left between them. The CDR3 loop spans 13 amino acids.

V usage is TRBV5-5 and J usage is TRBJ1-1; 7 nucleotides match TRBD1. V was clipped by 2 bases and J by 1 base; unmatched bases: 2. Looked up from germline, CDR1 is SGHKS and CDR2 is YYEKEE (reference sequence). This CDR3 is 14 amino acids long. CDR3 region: CASSLQGWNTEAFF. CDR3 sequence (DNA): TGTGCCAGCAGCTTACAGGGGTGGAACACTGAAGCTTTCTTT.

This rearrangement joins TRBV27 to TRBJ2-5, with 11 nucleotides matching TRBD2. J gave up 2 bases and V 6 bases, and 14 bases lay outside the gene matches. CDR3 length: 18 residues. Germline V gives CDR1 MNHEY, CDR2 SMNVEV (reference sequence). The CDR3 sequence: CASRGGGTSGKPQETQYF. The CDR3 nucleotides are TGTGCCAGCAGAGGGGGGGGGACTAGCGGAAAACCTCAAGAGACCCAGTACTTC.

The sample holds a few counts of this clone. The CDR3 nucleotides read TGTGCCAGCAGTCCTCTTAGCGGGGTGAACACCGGGGAGCTGTTTTTT. Translation: CASSPLSGVNTGELFF. The chain is built from TRBV28 and TRBJ2-2; the match to TRBD2 covers 8 bases. The V segment lost 5 bases and the J segment 1 base; nucleotides outside the gene matches: 6. This CDR3 has 16 amino acids. Germline CDR1 MDHEN, CDR2 SYDVKM.

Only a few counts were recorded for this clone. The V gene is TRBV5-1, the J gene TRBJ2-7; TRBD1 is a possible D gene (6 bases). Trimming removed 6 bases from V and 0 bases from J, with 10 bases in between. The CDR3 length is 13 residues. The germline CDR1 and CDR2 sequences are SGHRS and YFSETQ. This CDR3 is CASKEGDSYEQYF. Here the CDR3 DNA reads TGCGCCAGCAAAGAGGGGGACTCCTACGAGCAGTACTTC.

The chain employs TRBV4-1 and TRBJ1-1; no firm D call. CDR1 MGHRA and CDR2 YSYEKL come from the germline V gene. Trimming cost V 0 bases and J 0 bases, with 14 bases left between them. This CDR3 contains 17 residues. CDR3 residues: CASSQDRGEGMNTEAFF. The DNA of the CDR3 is TGCGCCAGCAGCCAAGACCGAGGAGAAGGCATGAACACTGAAGCTTTCTTT.

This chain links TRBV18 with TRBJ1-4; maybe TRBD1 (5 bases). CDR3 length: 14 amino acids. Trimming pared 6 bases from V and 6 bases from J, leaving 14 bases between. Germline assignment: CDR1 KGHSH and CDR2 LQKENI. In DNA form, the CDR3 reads TGTGCCAGCTCCCAGGGCGGGGCCGATGAAAAACTGTTTTTT. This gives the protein CASSQGGADEKLFF.